The sequence of this T cell receptor beta chain was determined in a study of shared T cell receptors in the human thymus. Germline V gene lookup returns CDR1 SGHDN and CDR2 FVKESK. The V end lost 0 bases, the J end lost 4 bases, and 11 bases lay between the germline ends. The CDR3 consists of 15 residues. The repertoire was sequenced with immunoSEQ multiplex PCR; TCRdb's copy has only in-frame clones and lacks some. The sample shows a few hundred thousand clones, over 90% of them seen only once. Sample: thymocytes. The V and J genes are TRBV14 and TRBJ2-3; possible D gene TRBD2, 6 bases. The clonotype was recovered from a human donor. CDR3 bases: TGTGCCAGCAGCCAAGATGGTTCTAGCGCAGATACGCAGTATTTT. Encoded protein: CASSQDGSSADTQYF.